This T cell receptor beta chain appears in the sequencing data of a study of human T cells and chemical hapten exposure (dated by TCRdb to the early 2020s). Concerning the study at large: The libraries were sequenced as a pool, and the TCR yield per sample differed mostly because of small variations in library volumes within the pool. This study followed changes in the peripheral blood TCR repertoire in vivo during primary and secondary sensitization of alopecia patients to the hapten diphenylcyclopropenone (DPC). From each blood RNA sample, both TCR alpha and TCR beta chains were sequenced. Results the study describes overall, beyond this receptor: DPC sensitization did not change the number of TCRs with a frequency above 1 in 1000, and there was no evidence of changes in global repertoire structure. Repeated subsampling changed both the strength of the expansion versus patch-test correlation and the threshold at which the correlation became significant.

Library preparation employed 5' RACE. TCRdb names Illumina MiSeq as the instrument used. Library preparation attached unique molecular identifiers to individual cDNA molecules for quantitative, reproducible TCR counting. The authors processed their data as follows. A median of roughly 99,000 TCRs per sample was observed, with a range of roughly 20,000 to 750,000. V, J and CDR3 annotation of the TCR reads was carried out using the Decombinator software suite. For the PS versus PT1 abundance plots, all samples were subsampled to the same number of TCRs (28,000). TCRs were defined as expanded if absent before sensitization and observed at least eight times at the 2-week time point. TCRdb took the public reads, trimmed them with fastp at Q25, ran MiXCR for clone calling and kept in-frame beta chains. Duplicate CDR3 protein sequences are folded into a single record with the most common DNA and genes. TCRdb, not the authors, supplied the V and J calls. The sample includes about 80,000 distinct CDR3 sequences, with approximately 7.7% observed a single time. The top ten clones comprise around 2% of the sample.

CDR3 length: 15 amino acids, cysteine to phenylalanine. Only CDR3 DNA is held: 45 bases, read in frame from base 1. V is cut by 1 base and J by 4 bases, and the space between the germline ends is 14 bases. In the germline V gene, CDR1 corresponds to SGHVS and CDR2 to FNYEAQ. Total RNA was extracted from unfractionated whole blood that had been collected in Tempus Blood RNA tubes. As TCR sequencing controls, about 5 healthy volunteers were used, with blood taken at day 0, 2 weeks and 6 weeks. This clonotype was seen a handful of times. Its antigen is unknown. One base away there is no much larger clone; base qualities are not given.

The receptor's source is a male donor in good health. The receptor chain draws on TRBV7-6 and TRBJ2-7; the D gene remains uncertain. The CDR3 protein is CASSLGRAWGYEQYF. At the DNA level, the sequence is TGTGCCAGCAGCTTAGGTAGGGCATGGGGATACGAGCAGTACTTC. The CDR3, completed at both ends by the reference TRBV7-6 and TRBJ2-7 genes, gives the full variable domain GAGVSQSPRYKVTKRGQDVALRCDPISGHVSLYWYRQALGQGPEFLTYFNYEAQQDKSGLPNDRFSAERPEGSISTLTIQRTEQRDSAMYRCASSLGRAWGYEQYFGPGTRLTVT.